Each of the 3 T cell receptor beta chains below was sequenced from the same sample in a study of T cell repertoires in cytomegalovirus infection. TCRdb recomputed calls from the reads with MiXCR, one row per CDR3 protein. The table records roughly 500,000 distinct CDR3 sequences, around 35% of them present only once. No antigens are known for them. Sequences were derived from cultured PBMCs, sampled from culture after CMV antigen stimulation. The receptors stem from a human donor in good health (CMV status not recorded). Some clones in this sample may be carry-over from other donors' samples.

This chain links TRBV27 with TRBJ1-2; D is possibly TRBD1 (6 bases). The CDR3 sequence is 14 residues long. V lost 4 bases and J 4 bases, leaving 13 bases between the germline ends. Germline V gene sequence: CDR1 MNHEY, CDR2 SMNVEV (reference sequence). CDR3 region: CASSSVGGAYGYTF. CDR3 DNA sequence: TGTGCCAGCAGTTCCGTGGGGGGCGCCTATGGCTACACCTTC.

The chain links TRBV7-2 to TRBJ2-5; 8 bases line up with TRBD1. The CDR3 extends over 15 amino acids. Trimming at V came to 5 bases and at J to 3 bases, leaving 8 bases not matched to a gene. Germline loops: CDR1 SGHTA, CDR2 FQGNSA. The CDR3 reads CASSLTGDAKETQYF. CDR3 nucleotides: TGTGCCAGCAGCCTGACAGGGGACGCAAAAGAGACCCAGTACTTC.

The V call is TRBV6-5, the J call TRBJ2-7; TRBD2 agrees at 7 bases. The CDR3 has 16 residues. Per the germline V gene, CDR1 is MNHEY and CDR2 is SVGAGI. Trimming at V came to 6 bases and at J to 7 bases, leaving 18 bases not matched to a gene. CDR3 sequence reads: CASRATGTTRPLEQYV. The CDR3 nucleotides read TGTGCCAGCAGAGCAACCGGGACTACCAGGCCCCTGGAGCAGTACGTC.